Below, 31 T cell receptor beta chains from the same sample are listed, as sequenced in a study of cytomegalovirus exposure and HLA in healthy donors. Profiled with immunoSEQ multiplex PCR; TCRdb holds only in-frame clones, not every one. In the table there are about 110,000 clones, over 75% of which are singletons. The specimen was PBMCs. The source of these receptors is a woman in her twenties or thirties in good health and CMV-seropositive.

The V and J genes are TRBV4-1 and TRBJ1-5, with TRBD1 identical over 10 bases. This CDR3 region has 18 residues. The junction had 12 bases not matched to a gene; V was cut back by 0 bases and J by 7 bases. Germline V gives CDR1 MGHRA, CDR2 YSYEKL. Written as DNA, the CDR3 is TGCGCCAGCAGCCAAGATCCTAAGGACAGGGGGTTCGGCCAGCCCCAGCATTTT. This encodes CASSQDPKDRGFGQPQHF.

The chain joins TRBV7-2 to TRBJ2-7, with 8 bases that match TRBD1. The germline V gene has CDR1 SGHTA and CDR2 FQGNSA. The V gene end was trimmed by 5 bases and the J gene end by 1 base; junction bases not matched to a gene: 13. The CDR3 totals 17 residues. CDR3 amino acids: CASSLRPQGGRSYEQYF. The DNA for the CDR3 is TGTGCCAGCAGCCTACGCCCACAGGGGGGCCGATCCTACGAGCAGTACTTC.

The sample holds a few counts of this clone. The chain is built from TRBV11-3 and TRBJ2-5; 11 bases agree with TRBD2. The CDR3 totals 18 residues. The germline V gene has CDR1 SGHNT and CDR2 YENEEA. The V segment lost 2 bases and the J segment 5 bases; nucleotides outside the gene matches: 13. The CDR3 DNA sequence: TGTGCCAGCAGCTTAAGGCTAGCGGGAGGTGCCTCACTGGAGACCCAGTACTTC. Its translation is CASSLRLAGGASLETQYF.

The chain is built from TRBV30 and TRBJ2-5; 13 bases line up with TRBD2. The J segment lost 7 bases and the V segment lost 3 bases, leaving 5 bases of the junction unmatched. The CDR3 is 14 amino acids. CDR1 and CDR2 (germline): GTSNPN, SVGIG (reference sequence). The CDR3 loop is CAWSTSGGAGTQYF. In DNA, the CDR3 is TGTGCCTGGAGCACTAGCGGGGGGGCCGGGACCCAGTACTTC.

The chain carries TRBV9 and TRBJ2-5; D is perhaps TRBD2 (7 bases). Germline V gives CDR1 SGDLS, CDR2 YYNGEE. Trimming stripped 0 bases from V and 5 bases from J, with 14 bases between. There are 15 residues in the CDR3. The CDR3 reads CASSVGGGGRETQYF. The DNA for the CDR3 is TGTGCCAGCAGCGTAGGAGGGGGAGGGCGCGAGACCCAGTACTTC. The full variable domain, with the rest looked up from reference TRBV9 and TRBJ2-5, is DSGVTQTPKHLITATGQRVTLRCSPRSGDLSVYWYQQSLDQGLQFLIQYYNGEERAKGNILERFSAQQFPDLHSELNLSSLELGDSALYFCASSVGGGGRETQYFGPGTRLLVL.

The chain joins TRBV9 to TRBJ2-1; the match to TRBD2 covers 11 bases. Germline V lookup: CDR1 SGDLS, CDR2 YYNGEE. CDR3 size: 15 residues. The V gene end was trimmed by 3 bases and the J gene end by 2 bases; junction bases not matched to a gene: 1. The CDR3 DNA is TGTGCCAGCAGCGCTAGCGGGGGGACCTACAATGAGCAGTTCTTC. It translates to CASSASGGTYNEQFF.

This chain joins TRBV11-2 and TRBJ1-6; D is undetermined. V was clipped by 5 bases and J by 0 bases, with 8 bases between them. CDR3 size: 15 residues. Germline CDR1 reads SGHAT; CDR2 reads FQNNGV. CDR3 protein: CASSPGSSYNSPLHF. The CDR3 DNA sequence: TGTGCCAGCAGCCCGGGGAGCTCCTATAATTCACCCCTCCACTTT. Variable domain in full (rest from reference TRBV11-2 and TRBJ1-6): EAGVAQSPRYKIIEKRQSVAFWCNPISGHATLYWYQQILGQGPKLLIQFQNNGVVDDSQLPKDRFSAERLKGVDSTLKIQPAKLEDSAVYLCASSPGSSYNSPLHFGNGTRLTVT.

V usage is TRBV12-5 and J usage is TRBJ2-5, with D tentatively TRBD2 (5 bases). From germline, CDR1 is LGHNT and CDR2 FRNRAP. V lost 7 bases and J lost 1, with 16 bases in between. The length of the CDR3 is 15 residues. The CDR3 loop reads CASAPGMAAQETQYF. For the CDR3, the DNA is TGTGCTAGTGCCCCGGGAATGGCGGCCCAAGAGACCCAGTACTTC.

V is TRBV20-1 and J is TRBJ2-1; possibly TRBD2 for D (5 bases). Trimming shortened V by 6 bases and J by 7 bases, and 10 bases separated the two germline ends. Per the germline V gene, CDR1 is DFQATT and CDR2 is SNEGSKA (reference sequence). CDR3 length: 11 residues. The CDR3 nucleotides are TGCAGTGCCCAACGGGGAAATGAGCAGTTCTTC. Protein product: CSAQRGNEQFF.

The CDR3 region has the DNA TGTGCCAGCAGCCGCTCGACCACAACGGGGACCCAGTACTTC. Translated: CASSRSTTTGTQYF. The rearrangement uses TRBV7-2 and TRBJ2-5; D is undetermined. There are 14 residues in the CDR3. CDR1 and CDR2 (germline): SGHTA, FQGNSA. V was trimmed by 5 bases and J by 7 bases, leaving 17 bases between them.

The V gene is TRBV7-8, the J gene TRBJ1-5; D is perhaps TRBD1 (5 bases). Germline assignment: CDR1 SGHVS and CDR2 FQNEAQ. This CDR3 region has 16 residues. V dropped 3 bases and J dropped 0 bases, with 12 bases sitting between them. The CDR3 bases are TGTGCCAGCAGCTTGGGGCTTCAGAATAGCAATCAGCCCCAGCATTTT. Amino acid sequence: CASSLGLQNSNQPQHF.

CDR3 bases: TGTGCCAGCAGCGACAGGGAAGTAACTATGGGCTACACCTTC. Translated, it gives CASSDREVTMGYTF. V is TRBV7-6 and J is TRBJ1-2; 7 nucleotides agree with TRBD1. V lost 5 bases and J lost 8; bases outside the gene matches: 11. This CDR3 region has 14 residues. The germline V gene has CDR1 SGHVS and CDR2 FNYEAQ.

The chain is built from TRBV19 and TRBJ2-1; a weak D match, TRBD1 (6 bases). V dropped 0 bases and J dropped 4 bases, with 13 bases sitting between them. There are 16 residues in the CDR3. Germline CDR1 reads LNHDA; CDR2 reads SQIVND (reference sequence). The DNA of the CDR3 is TGTGCCAGTAGTATAGACTCAGGGGACCTATACAATGAGCAGTTCTTC. Protein sequence: CASSIDSGDLYNEQFF.

V gene TRBV19 combines with J gene TRBJ2-3; 11 bases are a match to TRBD1. Germline V gives CDR1 LNHDA, CDR2 SQIVND (reference sequence). The J segment lost 0 bases and the V segment lost 5 bases, leaving 13 bases of the junction unmatched. CDR3 length: 19 residues. CDR3 in DNA: TGTGCCAGTAGTGCAAAGGGACAGGGGGGAAGGGGCAGCACAGATACGCAGTATTTT. Translating it yields CASSAKGQGGRGSTDTQYF.

The chain employs TRBV5-1 and TRBJ1-1; no reliable D call. The germline CDR1 and CDR2 sequences are SGHRS and YFSETQ. The V end lost 7 bases, the J end lost 7 bases, and 17 bases lay between the germline ends. CDR3 size: 13 residues. The CDR3 DNA is TGCGCCAGCTCAATCGAGGCTAGCTTTGAAGCTTTCTTT. The encoded protein is CASSIEASFEAFF.

The genes are TRBV5-1 and TRBJ2-3; TRBD2 aligns across 7 bases. Looked up from germline, CDR1 is SGHRS and CDR2 is YFSETQ. The CDR3 totals 14 residues. With V trimmed by 5 bases and J by 2 bases, 5 bases remained unmatched. The CDR3 is CASSRLADTDTQYF. CDR3 in DNA: TGCGCCAGCAGTAGGCTAGCGGACACAGATACGCAGTATTTT. Drawing the rest from reference TRBV5-1 and TRBJ2-3, the complete variable domain is KAGVTQTPRYLIKTRGQQVTLSCSPISGHRSVSWYQQTPGQGLQFLFEYFSETQRNKGNFPGRFSGRQFSNSRSEMNVSTLELGDSALYLCASSRLADTDTQYFGPGTRLTVL.

This clone was recorded once. V is TRBV7-2 and J is TRBJ2-1, with 13 bases aligning to TRBD2. J gave up 8 bases and V 0 bases, and 7 bases lay outside the gene matches. This CDR3 region has 17 residues. Germline-derived CDR1 and CDR2 are SGHTA and FQGNSA. CDR3 region: CASSLAGLAGAYDEQFF. For the CDR3, the DNA is TGTGCCAGCAGCTTAGCCGGACTAGCGGGGGCATACGATGAGCAGTTCTTC. The full variable domain, in which reference TRBV7-2 and TRBJ2-1 provide the parts outside the CDR3, is GAGVSQSPSNKVTEKGKDVELRCDPISGHTALYWYRQSLGQGLEFLIYFQGNSAPDKSGLPSDRFSAERTGGSVSTLTIQRTQQEDSAVYLCASSLAGLAGAYDEQFFGPGTRLTVL.

A few counts support this clone. The chain is built from TRBV2 and TRBJ1-5; possible D gene TRBD1, 6 bases. V was pared by 6 bases and J by 1 base, with 10 bases between. The CDR3 loop spans 14 amino acids. CDR1 is SNHLY, CDR2 FYNNEI, per germline. The CDR3, as DNA: TGTGCCAGCAGGAGGGACACGAGCAATCAGCCCCAGCATTTT. It codes for CASRRDTSNQPQHF.

The chain links TRBV30 to TRBJ2-7, with D maybe TRBD2 (5 bases). The germline V and J ends were trimmed by 2 bases and 0 bases, with 11 bases remaining between them. This CDR3 spans 14 amino acids. Germline CDR1 reads GTSNPN; CDR2 reads SVGIG (reference sequence). The CDR3 DNA is TGTGCCTGGAGTACTAGGACCGACTCCTACGAGCAGTACTTC. It translates to CAWSTRTDSYEQYF.

The V and J genes are TRBV5-1 and TRBJ2-5; 8 nucleotides agree with TRBD1. Germline V gene sequence: CDR1 SGHRS, CDR2 YFSETQ. The junction had 1 base not matched to a gene; V was cut back by 4 bases and J by 2 bases. CDR3 size: 13 residues. The CDR3 reads CASSGQGQETQYF. The CDR3, as DNA: TGCGCCAGCAGCGGACAGGGTCAAGAGACCCAGTACTTC.

The chain is built from TRBV29-1 and TRBJ2-5; 7 bases are shared with TRBD1. V lost 2 bases, J lost 4 bases, and 10 bases stayed unmatched. Germline CDR1 SQVTM, CDR2 ANQGSEA. This CDR3 has 15 amino acids. The CDR3 nucleotides read TGCAGCGTTGAACCCAGACAGGGAAAAAGAGAGACCCAGTACTTC. This translates into CSVEPRQGKRETQYF.

The J gene is TRBJ1-5, the V gene TRBV27; TRBD1 matches 9 bases. The CDR3 is 15 amino acids. From germline, CDR1 is MNHEY and CDR2 SMNVEV (reference sequence). V was pared by 4 bases and J by 9 bases, with 10 bases of the junction left unmatched. CDR3 amino acids: CASSSGQGGRSPQHF. As DNA, the CDR3 is TGTGCCAGCAGTTCGGGACAGGGTGGAAGATCGCCCCAGCATTTT.

V and J are TRBV9 and TRBJ1-4; possible D gene TRBD1, 5 bases. The germline gives CDR1 SGDLS, CDR2 YYNGEE. V lost 4 bases to trimming and J lost 5 bases, with 18 bases between them. The CDR3 length is 16 residues. The DNA of the CDR3 is TGTGCCAGCAGCAGGACGGGCCTAGGGGAAAATGAAAAACTGTTTTTT. This sequence encodes CASSRTGLGENEKLFF.

The J gene is TRBJ2-5, the V gene TRBV7-9, with TRBD2 matching 7 bases. The CDR3 length is 17 residues. Germline V gene sequence: CDR1 SEHNR, CDR2 FQNEAQ (reference sequence). The junction had 13 bases not matched to a gene; V was cut back by 1 base and J by 5 bases. The CDR3 nucleotides read TGTGCCAGCAGCTTAGGGGGGGAGACTAGCCATCTGGAGACCCAGTACTTC. Protein product: CASSLGGETSHLETQYF.

The V gene is TRBV27, the J gene TRBJ2-3; D may be TRBD2 (5 bases). The CDR3 has 16 residues. With 2 bases removed from V and 1 base from J, the gap between germline ends came to 13 bases. Germline V CDR1 and CDR2: MNHEY, SMNVEV (reference sequence). CDR3 sequence (DNA): TGTGCCAGCAGTTTAAGAGCGCCCGGGGGCACAGATACGCAGTATTTT. It is translated as CASSLRAPGGTDTQYF.

The rearrangement joins TRBV6-6 to TRBJ2-7; D is unresolved. Germline values: CDR1 MNHNY, CDR2 SVGAGI (reference sequence). The CDR3 totals 12 residues. V lost 6 bases and J 7 bases, leaving 13 bases between the germline ends. CDR3: CASSPTPPEQYF. As DNA, the CDR3 is TGTGCCAGCAGCCCTACCCCTCCGGAGCAGTACTTC.

V and J are TRBV29-1 and TRBJ2-1; 10 bases are shared with TRBD1. CDR3 length: 14 amino acids. The germline CDR1 and CDR2 sequences are SQVTM and ANQGSEA. With 0 bases clipped from V and 6 bases from J, the junction kept 2 bases outside the gene matches. CDR3: CSVEDRTGGNEQFF. The CDR3 bases are TGCAGCGTTGAAGACAGGACAGGGGGCAATGAGCAGTTCTTC.

The genes are TRBV6-4 and TRBJ2-3, with 7 nucleotides matching TRBD2. Germline CDR1 and CDR2: MRHNA and SNTAGT. The V segment lost 0 bases and the J segment 2 bases; nucleotides outside the gene matches: 5. This CDR3 has 16 amino acids. In DNA, the CDR3 is TGTGCCAGCAGTGACTCGCCTGGGACTACCACAGATACGCAGTATTTT. Translated: CASSDSPGTTTDTQYF.

The DNA of the CDR3 is TGCGCCAGCAGCTTGCGGGGACAGACCACAGATACGCAGTATTTT. Its translation is CASSLRGQTTDTQYF. V is TRBV5-1 and J is TRBJ2-3; the match to TRBD1 covers 7 bases. This CDR3 region has 15 residues. The germline gives CDR1 SGHRS, CDR2 YFSETQ. The junction had 4 bases not matched to a gene; V was cut back by 1 base and J by 2 bases. Filled out from reference TRBV5-1 and TRBJ2-3, the complete variable domain reads KAGVTQTPRYLIKTRGQQVTLSCSPISGHRSVSWYQQTPGQGLQFLFEYFSETQRNKGNFPGRFSGRQFSNSRSEMNVSTLELGDSALYLCASSLRGQTTDTQYFGPGTRLTVL.

This clone was seen a single time. This chain connects TRBV5-4 to TRBJ2-2; 9 nucleotides line up with TRBD2. This CDR3 has 14 amino acids. J gave up 4 bases and V 4 bases, and 2 bases lay outside the gene matches. Per germline, CDR1 SGHNT and CDR2 YYREEE (reference sequence). The CDR3 is CASSGGRGTGELFF. CDR3 coding DNA: TGTGCCAGCAGCGGCGGGAGGGGCACCGGGGAGCTGTTTTTT. Full variable domain (rest looked up from reference TRBV5-4 and TRBJ2-2): ETGVTQSPTHLIKTRGQQVTLRCSSQSGHNTVSWYQQALGQGPQFIFQYYREEENGRGNFPPRFSGLQFPNYSSELNVNALELDDSALYLCASSGGRGTGELFFGEGSRLTVL.

The rearrangement uses TRBV19 and TRBJ2-1; TRBD1 agrees at 10 bases. Trimming removed 4 bases from V and 6 bases from J; junction bases left unmatched: 3. CDR3 length: 14 residues. The germline gives CDR1 LNHDA, CDR2 SQIVND (reference sequence). The CDR3 spells CASSRQGAGNEQFF. CDR3 bases: TGTGCCAGTAGTAGACAGGGGGCAGGCAATGAGCAGTTCTTC.